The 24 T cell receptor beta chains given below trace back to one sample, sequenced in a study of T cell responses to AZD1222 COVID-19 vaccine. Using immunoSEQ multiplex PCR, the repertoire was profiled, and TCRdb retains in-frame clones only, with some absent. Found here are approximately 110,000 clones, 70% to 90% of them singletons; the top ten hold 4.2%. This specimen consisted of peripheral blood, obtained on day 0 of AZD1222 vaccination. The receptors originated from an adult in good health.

CDR3 bases: TGTGCCAGCAGCGTAGTAACAGGGGTTGGGACTGAAGCTTTCTTT. Protein sequence: CASSVVTGVGTEAFF. This chain links TRBV9 with TRBJ1-1; TRBD1 matches at 7 bases. Germline loops: CDR1 SGDLS, CDR2 YYNGEE. This CDR3 is 15 amino acids long. The V segment lost 0 bases and the J segment 5 bases; nucleotides outside the gene matches: 7.

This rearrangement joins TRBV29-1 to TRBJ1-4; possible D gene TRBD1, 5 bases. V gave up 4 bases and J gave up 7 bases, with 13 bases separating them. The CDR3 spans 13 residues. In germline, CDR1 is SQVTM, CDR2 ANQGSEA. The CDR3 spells CSVARGTGEKLFF. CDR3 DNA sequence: TGCAGCGTTGCAAGAGGGACGGGTGAAAAACTGTTTTTT.

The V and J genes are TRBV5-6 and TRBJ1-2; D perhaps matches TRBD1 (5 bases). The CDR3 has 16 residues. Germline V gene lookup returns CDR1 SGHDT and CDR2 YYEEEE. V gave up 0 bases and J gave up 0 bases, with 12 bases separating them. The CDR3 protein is CASSLGGTATNYGYTF. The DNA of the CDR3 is TGTGCCAGCAGCTTGGGAGGGACGGCTACTAACTATGGCTACACCTTC.

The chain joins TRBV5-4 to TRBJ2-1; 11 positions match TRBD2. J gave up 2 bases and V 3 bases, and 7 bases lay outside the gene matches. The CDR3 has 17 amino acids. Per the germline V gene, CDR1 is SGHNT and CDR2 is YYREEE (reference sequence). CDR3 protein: CASSSKTSGTAYNEQFF. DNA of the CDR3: TGTGCCAGCAGCTCGAAGACTAGCGGGACCGCCTACAATGAGCAGTTCTTC.

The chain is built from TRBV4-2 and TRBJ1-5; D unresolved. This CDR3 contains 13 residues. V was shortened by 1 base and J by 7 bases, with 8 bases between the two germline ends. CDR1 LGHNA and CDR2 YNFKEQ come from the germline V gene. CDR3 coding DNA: TGTGCCAGCAGCCAAGGGGGAGAACAGCCCCAGCATTTT. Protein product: CASSQGGEQPQHF.

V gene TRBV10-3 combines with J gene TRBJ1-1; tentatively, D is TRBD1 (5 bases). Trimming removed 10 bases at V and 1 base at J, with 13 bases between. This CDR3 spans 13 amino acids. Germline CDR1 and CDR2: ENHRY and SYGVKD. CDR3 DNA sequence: TGTGCCACACATAATCAGGGGAACACTGAAGCTTTCTTT. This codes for CATHNQGNTEAFF.

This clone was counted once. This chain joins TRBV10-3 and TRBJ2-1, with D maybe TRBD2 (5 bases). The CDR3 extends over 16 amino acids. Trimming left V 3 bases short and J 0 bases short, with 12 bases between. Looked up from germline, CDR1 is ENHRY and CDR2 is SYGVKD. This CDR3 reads CAISEVASSSYNEQFF. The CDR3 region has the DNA TGTGCCATCAGTGAAGTAGCGTCAAGCTCCTACAATGAGCAGTTCTTC.

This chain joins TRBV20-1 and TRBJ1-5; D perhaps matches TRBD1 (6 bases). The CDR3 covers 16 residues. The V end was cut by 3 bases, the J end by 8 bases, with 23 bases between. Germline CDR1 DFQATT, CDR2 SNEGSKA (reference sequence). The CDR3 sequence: CSASSGGGAFFKPQHF. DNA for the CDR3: TGCAGTGCTAGTTCGGGTGGGGGGGCTTTTTTTAAGCCCCAGCATTTT.

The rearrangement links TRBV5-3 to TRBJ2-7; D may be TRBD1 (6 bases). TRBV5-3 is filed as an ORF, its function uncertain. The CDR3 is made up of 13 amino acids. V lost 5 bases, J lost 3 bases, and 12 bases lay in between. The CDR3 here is CARRYGTHYEQYF. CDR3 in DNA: TGTGCCAGAAGATACGGGACACACTACGAGCAGTACTTC.

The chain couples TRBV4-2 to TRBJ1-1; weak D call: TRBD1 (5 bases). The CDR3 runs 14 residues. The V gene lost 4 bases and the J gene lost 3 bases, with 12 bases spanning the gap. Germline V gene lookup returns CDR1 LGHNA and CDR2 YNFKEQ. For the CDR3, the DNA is TGTGCCAGCAGCCTATCACCCAGGGACACTGAAGCTTTCTTT. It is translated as CASSLSPRDTEAFF.

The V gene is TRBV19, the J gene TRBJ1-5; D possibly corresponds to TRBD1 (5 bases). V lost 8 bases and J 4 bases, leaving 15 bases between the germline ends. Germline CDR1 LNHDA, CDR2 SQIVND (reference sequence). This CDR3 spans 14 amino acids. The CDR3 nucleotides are TGTGCCAGTCACCGCGGGACCGCGAATCAGCCCCAGCATTTT. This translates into CASHRGTANQPQHF.

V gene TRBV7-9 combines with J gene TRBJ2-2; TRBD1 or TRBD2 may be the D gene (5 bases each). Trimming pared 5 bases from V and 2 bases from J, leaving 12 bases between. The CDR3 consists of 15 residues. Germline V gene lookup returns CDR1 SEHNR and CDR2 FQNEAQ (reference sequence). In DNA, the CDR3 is TGTGCCAGCAGCCCCCCGGGACCAAACACCGGGGAGCTGTTTTTT. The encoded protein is CASSPPGPNTGELFF.

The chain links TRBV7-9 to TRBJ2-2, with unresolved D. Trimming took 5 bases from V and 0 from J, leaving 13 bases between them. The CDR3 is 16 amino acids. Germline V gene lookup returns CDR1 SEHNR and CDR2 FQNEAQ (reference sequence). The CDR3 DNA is TGTGCCAGCAGCCACGTCCAGCTCCCGAACACCGGGGAGCTGTTTTTT. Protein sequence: CASSHVQLPNTGELFF.

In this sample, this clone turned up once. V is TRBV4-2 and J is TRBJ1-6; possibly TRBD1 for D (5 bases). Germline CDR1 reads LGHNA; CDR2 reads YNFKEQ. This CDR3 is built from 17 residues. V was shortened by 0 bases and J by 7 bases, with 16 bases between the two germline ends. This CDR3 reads CASSQEWGSQGNSPLHF. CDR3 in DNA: TGTGCCAGCAGCCAAGAGTGGGGTAGTCAGGGAAATTCACCCCTCCACTTT.

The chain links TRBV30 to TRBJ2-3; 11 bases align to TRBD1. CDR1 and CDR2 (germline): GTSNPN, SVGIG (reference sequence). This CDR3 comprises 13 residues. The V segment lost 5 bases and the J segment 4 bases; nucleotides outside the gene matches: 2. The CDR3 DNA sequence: TGTGCCTGGGGGACAGGGGGTGCAGATACGCAGTATTTT. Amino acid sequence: CAWGTGGADTQYF. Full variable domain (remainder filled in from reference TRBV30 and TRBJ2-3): SQTIHQWPATLVQPVGSPLSLECTVEGTSNPNLYWYRQAAGRGLQLLFYSVGIGQISSEVPQNLSASRPQDRQFILSSKKLLLSDSGFYLCAWGTGGADTQYFGPGTRLTVL.

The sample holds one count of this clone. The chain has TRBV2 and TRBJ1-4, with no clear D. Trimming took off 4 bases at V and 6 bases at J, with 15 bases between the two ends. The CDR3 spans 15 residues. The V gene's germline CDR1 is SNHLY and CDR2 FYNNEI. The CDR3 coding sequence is TGTGCCAGCAGTGTTTTACCGGTCACCGATGAAAAACTGTTTTTT. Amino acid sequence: CASSVLPVTDEKLFF.

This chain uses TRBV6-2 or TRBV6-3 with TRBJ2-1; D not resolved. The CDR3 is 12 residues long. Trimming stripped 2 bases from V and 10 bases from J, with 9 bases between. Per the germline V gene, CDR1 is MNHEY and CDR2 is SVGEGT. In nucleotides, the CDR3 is TGTGCCAGCAGTTACGTTGTTCAGGAGCAGTTCTTC. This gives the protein CASSYVVQEQFF.

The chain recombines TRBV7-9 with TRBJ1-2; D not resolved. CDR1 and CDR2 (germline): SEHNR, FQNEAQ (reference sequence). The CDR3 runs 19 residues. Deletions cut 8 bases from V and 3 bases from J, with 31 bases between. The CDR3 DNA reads TGTGCCAGCTATACGGTCGCCGCTTCGAATTCAGCTCGCGACTATGGCTACACCTTC. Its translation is CASYTVAASNSARDYGYTF.

The CDR3 coding sequence is TGTGCCAGCAGTTTAATGGGGGGAGAGACCCAGTACTTC. Amino acids: CASSLMGGETQYF. The V and J genes are TRBV27 and TRBJ2-5; tentative D call: TRBD2 (6 bases). This CDR3 is built from 13 residues. Trimming removed 2 bases at V and 4 bases at J, with 8 bases between. Germline CDR1 reads MNHEY; CDR2 reads SMNVEV (reference sequence).

In nucleotides, the CDR3 is TGCAGTGGGAGAGTGACAGATACGCAGTATTTT. Protein: CSGRVTDTQYF. V usage is TRBV20-1 and J usage is TRBJ2-3; unclear D gene. This CDR3 comprises 11 residues. Germline CDR1 and CDR2: DFQATT and SNEGSKA (reference sequence). V was trimmed by 7 bases and J by 3 bases, leaving 8 bases between them.

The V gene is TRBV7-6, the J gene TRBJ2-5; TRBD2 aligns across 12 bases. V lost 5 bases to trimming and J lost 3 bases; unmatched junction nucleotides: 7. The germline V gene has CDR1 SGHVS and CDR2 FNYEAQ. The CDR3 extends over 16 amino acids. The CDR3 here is CASSPGTSGRKETQYF. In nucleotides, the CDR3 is TGTGCCAGCAGCCCCGGGACTAGCGGGCGAAAAGAGACCCAGTACTTC. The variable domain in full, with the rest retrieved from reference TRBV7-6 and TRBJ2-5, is GAGVSQSPRYKVTKRGQDVALRCDPISGHVSLYWYRQALGQGPEFLTYFNYEAQQDKSGLPNDRFSAERPEGSISTLTIQRTEQRDSAMYRCASSPGTSGRKETQYFGPGTRLLVL.

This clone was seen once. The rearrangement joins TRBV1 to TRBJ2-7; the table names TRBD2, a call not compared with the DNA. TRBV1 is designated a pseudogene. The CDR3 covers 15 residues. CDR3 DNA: TGCACCAGCAGCCAGATAAGCGGGGATTCCTACGAGCAGTACTTC. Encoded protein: CTSSQISGDSYEQYF.

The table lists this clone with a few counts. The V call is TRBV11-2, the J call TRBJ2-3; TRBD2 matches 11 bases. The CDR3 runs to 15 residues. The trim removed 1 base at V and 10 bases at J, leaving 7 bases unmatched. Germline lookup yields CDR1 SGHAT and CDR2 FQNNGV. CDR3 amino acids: CASSLVAGGKEAQYF. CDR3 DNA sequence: TGTGCCAGCAGCTTAGTAGCGGGAGGGAAGGAGGCGCAGTATTTT.

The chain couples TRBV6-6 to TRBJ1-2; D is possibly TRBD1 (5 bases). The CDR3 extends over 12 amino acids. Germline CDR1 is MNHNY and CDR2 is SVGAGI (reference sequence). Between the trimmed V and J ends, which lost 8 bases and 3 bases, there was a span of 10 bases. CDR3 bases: TGTGCCAGCTTGGGGGGAGACTATGGCTACACCTTC. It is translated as CASLGGDYGYTF.